This TCR beta chain was sequenced for a study of cytomegalovirus exposure and HLA in healthy donors. Study at large: Later analysis reported that the 120 or so validation repertoires shared the platform of the 500 to 850 first-cohort repertoires. Study-wide results and caveats: Subsequent analysis found a tendency for first-cohort TCR clusters to co-occur within the approximately 130 validation repertoires. Cytomegalovirus-associated TCR beta chains were listed, numbering around 150.

Only in-frame clones appear in the TCRdb table, and some are missing; sequencing was by immunoSEQ multiplex PCR. This table has roughly 43,000 clones, roughly 93% appearing once. The CDR3 is 15 residues long. Trimming at V came to 6 bases and at J to 3 bases, leaving 8 bases not matched to a gene. Per germline, CDR1 LNHDA and CDR2 SQIVND (reference sequence). With respect to this clone: Its specificity is unknown.

The specimen sequenced was PBMCs. The J gene is TRBJ1-1, the V gene TRBV19; 9 nucleotides align to TRBD1. The receptor was derived from a woman under 30 in good health and CMV-seronegative. As DNA, the CDR3 is TGTGCCAGTAGGGGACAGGGACTTGGGGACACTGAAGCTTTCTTT. Amino acid sequence: CASRGQGLGDTEAFF.